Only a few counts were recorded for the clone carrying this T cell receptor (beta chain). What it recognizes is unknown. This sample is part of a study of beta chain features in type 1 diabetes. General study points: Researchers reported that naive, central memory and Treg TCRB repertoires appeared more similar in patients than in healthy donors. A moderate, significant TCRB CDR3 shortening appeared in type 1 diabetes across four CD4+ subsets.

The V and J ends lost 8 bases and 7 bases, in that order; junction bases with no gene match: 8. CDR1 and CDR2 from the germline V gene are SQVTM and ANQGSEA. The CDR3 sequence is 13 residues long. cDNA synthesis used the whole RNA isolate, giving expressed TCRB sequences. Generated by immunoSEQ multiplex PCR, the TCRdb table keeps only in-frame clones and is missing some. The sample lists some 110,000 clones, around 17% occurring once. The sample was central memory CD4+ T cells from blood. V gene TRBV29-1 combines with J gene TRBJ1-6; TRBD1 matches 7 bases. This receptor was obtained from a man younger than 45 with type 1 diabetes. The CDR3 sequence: CSTRTGVNSPLHF. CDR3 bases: TGCAGCACCCGGACAGGAGTCAATTCACCCCTCCACTTT.